The present T cell receptor (beta chain) was sequenced within a study of T cells in Graves' hyperthyroidism and ophthalmopathy. About the research overall: Blood from the periphery was taken at initial diagnosis, before any treatment.

Thyroid ultrasound, orbital computed tomography, clinical symptoms, and serum thyroxine and TRAb underpinned diagnoses. The ends lost 2 bases at V and 5 bases at J; junction bases unmatched: 3. The CDR3 length is 14 residues. CDR1 is MNHNS and CDR2 is SASEGT in the germline V gene. This clonotype was picked up a small number of times. Its antigen is unidentified. TCR beta CDR3 sequences were amplified from RNA transcripts. Carried out on the TCR CDR3, a first-round RT-PCR used the HTBI primer set. Via MiXCR, TCRdb re-called the multiplex PCR reads, giving one row per CDR3 protein. Of approximately 600,000 distinct CDR3 sequences listed, under 25% are singletons. Study conclusions and caveats: Ophthalmopathy could be told apart from stable hyperthyroidism with a 13 V-J model. Also found in blood were most expanded thyroid clonotypes above 0.001.

The chain couples TRBV6-1 to TRBJ2-1; 7 nucleotides agree with TRBD1. The sample consisted of blood. This clonotype originated in a man younger than 40 with Graves' ophthalmopathy. CDR3 sequence (DNA): TGTGCCAGCAGTGAAAGGGACAGAAACAATGAGCAGTTCTTC. This codes for CASSERDRNNEQFF.